This is a list of T cell receptor beta chains from one sample in a study of shared clonotypes between healthy human individuals. Measured with immunoSEQ multiplex PCR; TCRdb has only the in-frame clones, and not every one. Of millions of clones detected, 90% to 95% appear once; the ten largest clones hold around 0.14%. Input material: naive CD4+ T cells sorted from blood. Source of these receptors: a man younger than 35 in good health. Each CDR3 is given with its conserved first and last residue. The D gene is left open where the match is weak. The listing skips clone size in some rows; elsewhere it reads once, few, many or a size class.

cdr3_nt,cdr3_aa,clone_size,d_call,v_call,j_call
TGTGCCAGCAGCACGCTTGGGGACTATGGCTACACCTTC,CASSTLGDYGYTF,.,.,TRBV27,TRBJ1-2
TGTGCCAGCAGCAAAGCGGGGGTGAAACTGTTTTTT,CASSKAGVKLFF,.,.,TRBV21-1,TRBJ1-4
TGTGCCTGGAGTGGCATCACTGAAGCTTTCTTT,CAWSGITEAFF,.,.,TRBV30,TRBJ1-1
TGTGCCAGCAGTGAAGGGGGACAGCCGCTGGGTCAGCCCCAGCATTTT,CASSEGGQPLGQPQHF,.,TRBD1,TRBV2,TRBJ1-5
TGTGCCAGCAGTCCCGGACTAGCGGGAGATAATGAGCAGTTCTTC,CASSPGLAGDNEQFF,.,TRBD2,TRBV6-6,TRBJ2-1
TGCGCCAGCAGCTTGGAAGGGGGCGCGAACAATGAGCAGTTCTTC,CASSLEGGANNEQFF,.,TRBD1,TRBV5-1,TRBJ2-1
TGTGCCAGCAGTTCCCAGTGGGGTGAAGCTTTCTTT,CASSSQWGEAFF,.,.,TRBV27,TRBJ1-1
TGTGCCAGCAGCTTCGACAGGGGGCTGAGGGAGACCCAGTACTTC,CASSFDRGLRETQYF,.,TRBD1,TRBV7-2,TRBJ2-5
TGTGCCAGCAGCTCGGGGGGATTGAGCAATCAGCCCCAGCATTTT,CASSSGGLSNQPQHF,.,.,TRBV7-8,TRBJ1-5
TGTGCCATCAGCTCATTAGGGACATTTCCGGGCAATCAGCCCCAGCATTTT,CAISSLGTFPGNQPQHF,.,.,TRBV10-3,TRBJ1-5
TGTGCCAGCGGACAGCGAACCTACGAGCAGTACTTC,CASGQRTYEQYF,.,.,TRBV18,TRBJ2-7
TGTGCCAGTAGTATTGTCCCCCCGGGTGGCTACACCTTC,CASSIVPPGGYTF,.,.,TRBV19,TRBJ1-2
TGCAGCGTTGAGCATCAAACTAACTATGGCTACACCTTC,CSVEHQTNYGYTF,.,.,TRBV29-1,TRBJ1-2
TGTGCCAGCAGCTCACGACTAGCGGGAGTGTCTCACGAGCAGTACTTC,CASSSRLAGVSHEQYF,.,TRBD2,TRBV7-2,TRBJ2-7
TGTGCCAGCTCACCGGATTCGCGCTATGGCTACACCTTC,CASSPDSRYGYTF,.,.,TRBV18,TRBJ1-2
TGTGCCAGCAGCTTCGTAACTCTTAGGTCTGGGGCCAACGTCCTGACTTTC,CASSFVTLRSGANVLTF,.,.,TRBV7-2,TRBJ2-6
TGTGCCTGGAGTAAACTAGCGAACACCGGGGAGCTGTTTTTT,CAWSKLANTGELFF,.,.,TRBV30,TRBJ2-2
TGCGCCAGCAGCTTACAGGGTTTTACCGGGGAGCTGTTTTTT,CASSLQGFTGELFF,.,.,TRBV5-1,TRBJ2-2
TGTGCCAGCAGGGTAGAATCAGGGAAACTGTTTTTT,CASRVESGKLFF,.,.,TRBV6-6,TRBJ1-4
TGTGCCACGGGACCTTTCGGGGTGAGTCAGCCCCAGCATTTT,CATGPFGVSQPQHF,few,.,TRBV28,TRBJ1-5
TGTGCCAGCAGCTTTGGGACAGGGGATAATTCACCCCTCCACTTT,CASSFGTGDNSPLHF,few,TRBD1,TRBV7-6,TRBJ1-6
TGTGCCAGTAGTATCGCAGGGTTTGTAGAGACCCAGTACTTC,CASSIAGFVETQYF,.,.,TRBV19,TRBJ2-5
TGCGCCAGCAGCCCGACAGGGGGTTCTTCCGAGCAGTACTTC,CASSPTGGSSEQYF,.,TRBD1,TRBV4-1,TRBJ2-7
TGTGCCAGCAGGGGGGGGGACAGCTATTCACCCCTCCACTTT,CASRGGDSYSPLHF,.,TRBD1,TRBV6-5,TRBJ1-6
TGTGCCAGCAGCTTAGGGCTAGCGGGGGCCTACGAGCAGTACTTC,CASSLGLAGAYEQYF,.,TRBD2,TRBV7-9,TRBJ2-7
TGCAGCATAATGGTGGCTGTTACGCAGTATTTT,CSIMVAVTQYF,.,.,TRBV29-1,TRBJ2-3
TGTGCCAGCAGCCGAACCGGGGAGCTGTTTTTT,CASSRTGELFF,.,.,TRBV11-2,TRBJ2-2
TGTGCTAGTGGTTTGGCCCCAGGAACCGGGGAGCTGTTTTTT,CASGLAPGTGELFF,.,.,TRBV12-5,TRBJ2-2
TGTGCCAGCAGCTTAGCGGGGGGGAGTAATGAAAAACTGTTTTTT,CASSLAGGSNEKLFF,.,.,TRBV7-2,TRBJ1-4
TGTGCCACCTCGTTCAGACTGATTAATGAAAAACTGTTTTTT,CATSFRLINEKLFF,.,.,TRBV2,TRBJ1-4